The source of this T cell receptor beta chain is a study of shared clonotypes between healthy human individuals. Data came from immunoSEQ multiplex PCR; TCRdb stores just in-frame clones and leaves some out. This sample has millions of clones; 90% to 95% occur once, and the top ten carry 0.13%. The V and J ends lost 3 bases and 0 bases, in that order; junction bases with no gene match: 4. This CDR3 contains 16 residues. From germline, CDR1 is SGHTA and CDR2 FQGNSA. The sequenced sample consisted of naive CD4+ T cells sorted from blood. Indicated subset: CD45RA+ positively selected. The sequence came from a man aged 18 to 35 in good health. The chain couples TRBV7-2 to TRBJ2-7, with 11 bases lining up with TRBD2. The DNA for the CDR3 is TGTGCCAGCAGCTTCGATAGCGGGAGGGTCTCCTACGAGCAGTACTTC. It is translated as CASSFDSGRVSYEQYF.